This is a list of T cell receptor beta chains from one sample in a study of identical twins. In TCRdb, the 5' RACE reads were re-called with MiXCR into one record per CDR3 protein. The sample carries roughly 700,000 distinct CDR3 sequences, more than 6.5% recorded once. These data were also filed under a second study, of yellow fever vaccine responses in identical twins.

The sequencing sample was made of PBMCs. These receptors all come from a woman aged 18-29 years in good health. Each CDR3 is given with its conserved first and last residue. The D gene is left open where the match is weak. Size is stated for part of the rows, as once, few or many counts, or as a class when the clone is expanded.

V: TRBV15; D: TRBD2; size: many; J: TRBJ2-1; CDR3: CATSRGGSGRAENEQFF; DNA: TGTGCCACCAGCAGAGGCGGTAGCGGGAGGGCCGAAAATGAGCAGTTCTTC
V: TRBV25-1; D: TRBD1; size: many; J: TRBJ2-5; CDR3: CASSQRLGTGASETQYF; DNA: TGTGCCAGCAGTCAACGACTCGGGACAGGGGCGTCAGAGACCCAGTACTTC
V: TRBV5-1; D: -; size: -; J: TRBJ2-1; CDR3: CASSLEGLYNEQFF; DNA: TGCGCCAGCAGCTTGGAGGGGCTATACAATGAGCAGTTCTTC
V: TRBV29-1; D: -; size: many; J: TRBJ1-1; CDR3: CSAGVGREGSRKEAFF; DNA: TGCAGCGCCGGGGTAGGCAGGGAGGGTTCCAGAAAAGAAGCTTTCTTT
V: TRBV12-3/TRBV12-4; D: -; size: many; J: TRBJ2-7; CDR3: CASSFREAYEQYF; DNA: TGTGCCAGCAGTTTTAGGGAAGCCTACGAGCAGTACTTC
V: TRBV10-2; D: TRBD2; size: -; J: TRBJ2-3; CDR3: CASSDLGGLNTQYF; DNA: TGCGCCAGCAGTGATTTGGGGGGACTAAATACGCAGTATTTT
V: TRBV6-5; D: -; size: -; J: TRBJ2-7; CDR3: CASSYSGVSYEQYF; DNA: TGTGCCAGCAGTTACTCCGGAGTCTCCTACGAGCAGTACTTC
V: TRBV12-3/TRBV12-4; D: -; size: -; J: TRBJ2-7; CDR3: CASSLGTWQLADHEQYF; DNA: TGTGCCAGCAGTTTAGGTACGTGGCAGCTGGCCGACCACGAGCAGTACTTC
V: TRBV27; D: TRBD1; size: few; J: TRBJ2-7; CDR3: CASAPDRYTRVYF; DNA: TGTGCCAGCGCGCCGGACAGGTATACGAGGGTGTACTTC
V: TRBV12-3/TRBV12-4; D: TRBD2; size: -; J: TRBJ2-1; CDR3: CASPPEGTSLSRSYNEQFF; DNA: TGTGCCAGCCCGCCGGAGGGGACTAGCCTGTCGAGGTCCTACAATGAGCAGTTCTTC
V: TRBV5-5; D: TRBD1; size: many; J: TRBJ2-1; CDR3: CASSPRQGQYNEQFF; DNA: TGTGCCAGCAGCCCTCGACAGGGTCAATACAATGAGCAGTTCTTC
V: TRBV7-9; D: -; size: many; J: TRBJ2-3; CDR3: CASSLGTASTDTQYF; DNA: TGTGCCAGCAGCCTCGGGACGGCTAGCACAGATACGCAGTATTTT
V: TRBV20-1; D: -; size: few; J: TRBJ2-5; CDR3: CSASYFGDQETQYF; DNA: TGCAGTGCTAGTTACTTTGGGGACCAAGAGACCCAGTACTTC
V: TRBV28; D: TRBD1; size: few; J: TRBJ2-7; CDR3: CASSGGQGRTYEQYF; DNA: TGTGCCAGCAGTGGAGGACAGGGGAGAACCTACGAGCAGTACTTC
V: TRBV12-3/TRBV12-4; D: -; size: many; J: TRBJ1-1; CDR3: CASSPRGTKAFF; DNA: TGTGCCAGCAGTCCACGGGGGACCAAAGCTTTCTTT
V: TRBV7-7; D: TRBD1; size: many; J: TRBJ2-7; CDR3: CASSPGQAHEQYF; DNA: TGTGCTAGCAGCCCGGGACAGGCTCACGAGCAGTACTTC
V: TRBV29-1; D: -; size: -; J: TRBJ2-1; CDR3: CSAEPGRNEQFF; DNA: TGCAGCGCAGAACCAGGGCGGAATGAGCAGTTCTTC
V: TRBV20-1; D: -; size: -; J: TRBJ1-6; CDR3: CSALDGAYNSPLHF; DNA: TGCAGTGCTCTTGATGGCGCCTATAATTCACCCCTCCACTTT
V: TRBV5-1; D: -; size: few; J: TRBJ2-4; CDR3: CASSLGYSGRGDIQYF; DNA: TGCGCCAGCAGCTTGGGATACTCAGGGAGAGGGGACATTCAGTACTTC
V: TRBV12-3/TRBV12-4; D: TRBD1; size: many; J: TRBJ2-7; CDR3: CASSLGTGGPYEQYF; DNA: TGTGCCAGCAGTTTGGGGACAGGGGGACCCTACGAGCAGTACTTC
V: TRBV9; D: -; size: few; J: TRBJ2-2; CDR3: CASSPRGSGNTGELFF; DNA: TGTGCCAGCAGCCCCCGGGGTAGCGGTAACACCGGGGAGCTGTTTTTT
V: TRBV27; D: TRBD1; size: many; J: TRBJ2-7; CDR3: CASGQGPYEQYF; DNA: TGTGCCAGCGGACAGGGGCCGTACGAGCAGTACTTC
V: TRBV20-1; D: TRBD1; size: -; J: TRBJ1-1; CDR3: CSAEQGKEAFF; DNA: TGCAGTGCTGAACAGGGGAAGGAGGCTTTCTTT
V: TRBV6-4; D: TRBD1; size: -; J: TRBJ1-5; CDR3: CASSEGTGNQPQHF; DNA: TGTGCCAGCAGCGAAGGGACAGGCAATCAGCCCCAGCATTTT
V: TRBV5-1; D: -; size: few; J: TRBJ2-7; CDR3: CASSLWGEGEQYF; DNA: TGCGCCAGCAGCTTGTGGGGGGAAGGCGAGCAGTACTTC
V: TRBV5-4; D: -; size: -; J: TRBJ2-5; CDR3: CASRITGMGGIQETQYF; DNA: TGTGCCAGCCGGATTACAGGGATGGGTGGCATCCAAGAGACCCAGTACTTC
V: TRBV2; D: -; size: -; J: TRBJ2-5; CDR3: CASTLYQETQYF; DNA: TGTGCCAGCACGCTGTACCAAGAGACCCAGTACTTC
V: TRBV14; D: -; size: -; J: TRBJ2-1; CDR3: CASSQELGSSYNEQFF; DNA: TGTGCCAGCAGCCAAGAATTAGGGAGCTCCTACAATGAGCAGTTCTTC
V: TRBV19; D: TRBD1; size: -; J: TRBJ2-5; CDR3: CASSITGGTQETQYF; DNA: TGTGCCAGTAGTATAACAGGGGGGACTCAAGAGACCCAGTACTTC
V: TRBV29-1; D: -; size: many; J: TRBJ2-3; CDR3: CSADGPSTDTQYF; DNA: TGCAGCGCGGACGGACCTAGCACAGATACGCAGTATTTT
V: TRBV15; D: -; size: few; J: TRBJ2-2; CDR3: CATSRLGQLTAGELFF; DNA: TGTGCCACCAGTAGACTCGGACAGTTGACCGCCGGGGAGCTGTTTTTT
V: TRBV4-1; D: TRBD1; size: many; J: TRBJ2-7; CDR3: CASGHPGQNYEQYF; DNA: TGCGCCAGCGGACACCCGGGACAGAACTACGAGCAGTACTTC
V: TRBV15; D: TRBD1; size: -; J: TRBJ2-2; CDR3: CATSPDRTNTGELFF; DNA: TGTGCCACCAGCCCGGACAGGACTAACACCGGGGAGCTGTTTTTT
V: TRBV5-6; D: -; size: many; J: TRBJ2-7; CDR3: CASSLGQVEQYF; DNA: TGTGCCAGCAGCTTGGGACAGGTCGAGCAGTACTTC
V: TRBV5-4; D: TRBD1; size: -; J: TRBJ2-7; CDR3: CASSLARGQGAYEQYF; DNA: TGTGCCAGCAGCTTGGCAAGGGGACAGGGAGCCTACGAGCAGTACTTC
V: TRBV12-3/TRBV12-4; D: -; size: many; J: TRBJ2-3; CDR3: CASNPGSEDTQYF; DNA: TGTGCCAGCAATCCGGGTAGCGAGGATACGCAGTATTTT
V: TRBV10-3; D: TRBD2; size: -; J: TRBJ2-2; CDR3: CAISSGTSENTGELFF; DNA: TGTGCCATCAGTTCCGGGACTAGCGAGAACACCGGGGAGCTGTTTTTT
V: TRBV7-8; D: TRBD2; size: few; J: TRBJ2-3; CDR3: CASSHRLAGADTQYF; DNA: TGTGCCAGCAGCCACCGACTAGCGGGAGCAGATACGCAGTATTTT
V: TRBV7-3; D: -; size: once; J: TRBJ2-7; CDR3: CASSLKGGGYEQYF; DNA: TGTGCCAGCAGCTTAAAGGGAGGGGGATACGAGCAGTACTTC
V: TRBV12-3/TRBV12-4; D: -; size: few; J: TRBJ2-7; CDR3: CASSDSLLIYEQYF; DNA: TGTGCCAGCAGCGACAGCCTCCTTATCTACGAGCAGTACTTC
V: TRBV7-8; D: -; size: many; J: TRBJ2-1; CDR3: CASSSEGSRSDEQFF; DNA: TGTGCCAGCAGCTCTGAGGGCAGTCGTAGCGATGAGCAGTTCTTC
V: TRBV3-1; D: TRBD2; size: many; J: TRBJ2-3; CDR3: CASSQATASGSGTQYF; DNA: TGTGCCAGCAGCCAAGCCACCGCTAGCGGCTCAGGTACGCAGTATTTT
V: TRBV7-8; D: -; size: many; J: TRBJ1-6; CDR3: CASSPDSNSPLHF; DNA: TGTGCCAGCAGCCCGGACAGTAATTCACCCCTCCACTTT
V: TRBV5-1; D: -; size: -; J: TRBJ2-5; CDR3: CASSLPGDGLETQYF; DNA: TGCGCCAGCAGCTTGCCAGGGGACGGTTTGGAGACCCAGTACTTC
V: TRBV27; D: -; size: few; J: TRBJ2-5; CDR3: CASSSRLWETQYF; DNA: TGTGCCAGCAGTTCCCGGTTATGGGAGACCCAGTACTTC
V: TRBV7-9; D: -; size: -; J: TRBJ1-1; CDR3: CASSLFPLEAFF; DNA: TGTGCCAGCAGCTTATTCCCCTTAGAAGCTTTCTTT